This T cell receptor beta chain emerged from a study of blood T cell repertoires in COVID-19. Turning to the study itself: From T cells, B-cell-depleted T cells, or PBMCs came the material, which was cDNA or gDNA.

Germline CDR1 SGDLS, CDR2 YYNGEE. This CDR3 is built from 16 residues. Trimming removed 3 bases from V and 8 bases from J; junction bases left unmatched: 10. Assay used: immunoSEQ multiplex PCR; TCRdb lists only in-frame clones, some missing. This table holds under 300,000 clones, approximately 89% found once. The chain recombines TRBV9 with TRBJ2-1, with TRBD2 matching over 11 bases. Sample: PBMCs or T cells enriched from blood (not recorded which). This receptor was taken from a woman aged 40-49 years who had been exposed to COVID-19. CDR3 protein: CASSADSGRAPHEQFF. The CDR3 bases are TGTGCCAGCAGCGCCGATAGCGGGAGGGCCCCCCATGAGCAGTTCTTC.